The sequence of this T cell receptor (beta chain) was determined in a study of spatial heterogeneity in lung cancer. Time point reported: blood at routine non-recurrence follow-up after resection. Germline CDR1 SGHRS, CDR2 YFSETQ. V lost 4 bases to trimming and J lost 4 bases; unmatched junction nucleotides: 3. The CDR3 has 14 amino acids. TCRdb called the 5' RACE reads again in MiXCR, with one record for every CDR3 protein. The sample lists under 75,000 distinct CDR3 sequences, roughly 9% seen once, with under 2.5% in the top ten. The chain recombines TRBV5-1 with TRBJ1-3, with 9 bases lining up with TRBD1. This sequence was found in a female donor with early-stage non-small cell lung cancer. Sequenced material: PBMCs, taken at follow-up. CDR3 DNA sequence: TGCGCCAGCAGCCAAGGACAGGGGGGAAACACCATATATTTT. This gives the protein CASSQGQGGNTIYF.